The 25 T cell receptor beta chains listed next were all sequenced from one sample in a study of naive and memory T cell subsets. Both TRBC1 and TRBC2 were covered by a beta constant-region primer of two equimolar oligonucleotides. Four rounds of PCR amplified the ligated cDNA using nested alpha and beta constant-region primers plus SP2. From the UMI-ligation and nested PCR reads, TCRdb called clonotypes with MiXCR, one entry per CDR3 protein. The sample holds around 130,000 distinct CDR3 sequences, just over 35% seen once. The sequenced sample consisted of central memory CD4+ T cells from blood. These receptors all stem from a human donor in good health.

This chain joins TRBV11-2 and TRBJ2-3; 7 positions agree with TRBD2. This CDR3 comprises 14 residues. After removal of 5 bases from V and 4 bases from J, the junction contained 6 bases not matched to a gene. Germline V CDR1 and CDR2: SGHAT, FQNNGV. The CDR3 spells CASSTGRGADTQYF. The CDR3, as DNA: TGTGCCAGCAGCACAGGACGGGGGGCAGATACGCAGTATTTT.

This clonotype was counted only a few times. The genes are TRBV14 and TRBJ2-1; TRBD2 matches at 13 bases. With 4 bases clipped from V and 2 bases from J, the junction kept 11 bases outside the gene matches. Germline V CDR1 and CDR2: SGHDN, FVKESK. The CDR3 sequence is 19 residues long. The CDR3 sequence is CASSLTTSGRASAYNEQFF. CDR3 sequence (DNA): TGTGCCAGCAGCCTAACAACTAGCGGGAGGGCCAGCGCCTACAATGAGCAGTTCTTC.

The rearrangement links TRBV16 to TRBJ1-3; unclear D gene. Germline assignment: CDR1 KGHSY and CDR2 FQNENV. Trimming removed 2 bases from V and 0 bases from J, with 11 bases in between. The CDR3 length is 16 residues. The CDR3 reads CASSQELPDSGNTIYF. For the CDR3, the DNA is TGTGCCAGCAGCCAAGAACTCCCCGACTCTGGAAACACCATATATTTT.

In this sample, this clonotype turned up a few times. The gene calls are TRBV6-5 and TRBJ2-3, with D possibly matching TRBD2 (6 bases). CDR1 and CDR2 (germline): MNHEY, SVGAGI. V was trimmed by 0 bases and J by 7 bases, leaving 14 bases between them. The CDR3 consists of 15 residues. The CDR3 spells CASSYSGGLGNTQYF. The CDR3 coding sequence is TGTGCCAGCAGTTACTCTGGGGGGTTAGGTAATACGCAGTATTTT.

The J gene is TRBJ2-7, the V gene TRBV18; D is perhaps TRBD1 (5 bases). CDR1 KGHSH and CDR2 LQKENI come from the germline V gene. The CDR3 has 15 amino acids. V gave up 5 bases and J gave up 2 bases, with 16 bases separating them. CDR3 region: CASSSETVGAYEQYF. Written as DNA, the CDR3 is TGTGCCAGCTCATCGGAAACGGTAGGGGCCTACGAGCAGTACTTC.

There are a few counts of this clonotype. The chain couples TRBV29-1 to TRBJ2-5; 11 bases agree with TRBD1. Germline loops: CDR1 SQVTM, CDR2 ANQGSEA. The CDR3 is 14 amino acids. Losses at the gene ends were 4 bases for V and 2 bases for J; bases not matched to a gene: 3. In DNA, the CDR3 is TGCAGCGTTGCCCGGGACAGGGGGCAAGAGACCCAGTACTTC. Translation: CSVARDRGQETQYF.

The chain employs TRBV7-9 and TRBJ2-3, with 9 bases lining up with TRBD1. This CDR3 comprises 17 residues. The germline V gene encodes CDR1 SEHNR and CDR2 FQNEAQ (reference sequence). V was clipped by 4 bases and J by 2 bases; unmatched bases: 10. CDR3 coding DNA: TGTGCCAGCAGCTCCCGGGGACAGGGATGGTCCACAGATACGCAGTATTTT. Translated, it gives CASSSRGQGWSTDTQYF.

The chain has TRBV18 and TRBJ2-6; a possible D gene is TRBD1 (6 bases). The CDR3 spans 18 residues. Germline CDR1 reads KGHSH; CDR2 reads LQKENI. V was clipped by 0 bases and J by 0 bases, with 12 bases between them. CDR3 in DNA: TGTGCCAGCTCACCACCCCAGACAGGTATCTCTGGGGCCAACGTCCTGACTTTC. It yields the protein CASSPPQTGISGANVLTF.

This clonotype was counted a few times. This chain joins TRBV20-1 and TRBJ2-7, with TRBD2 matching 9 bases. There are 15 residues in the CDR3. Trimming at V came to 3 bases and at J to 5 bases, leaving 11 bases not matched to a gene. Looked up from germline, CDR1 is DFQATT and CDR2 is SNEGSKA (reference sequence). The CDR3 DNA reads as TGCAGTGCTAGTGTCCGAGCGGGAGGTTCCCACGAGCAGTACTTC. Amino acid sequence: CSASVRAGGSHEQYF.

The chain combines TRBV7-2 with TRBJ2-7, with D tentatively TRBD2 (6 bases). V lost 1 base, J lost 5 bases, and 18 bases lay in between. Germline V gene data show CDR1 as SGHTA and CDR2 as FQGNSA. The CDR3 length is 16 residues. The CDR3 region is CASSLVGAGRSDEQYF. The CDR3 DNA reads as TGTGCCAGCAGCTTAGTCGGAGCAGGGAGGTCCGACGAGCAGTACTTC.

This clonotype was detected a few times. The chain has TRBV6-6 and TRBJ2-7; a weak D match, TRBD1 (6 bases). V was shortened by 4 bases and J by 1 base, with 8 bases between the two germline ends. CDR1 is MNHNY, CDR2 SVGAGI, per germline (reference sequence). The CDR3 covers 13 residues. CDR3 sequence: CASSFGQSYEQYF. As DNA, the CDR3 is TGTGCCAGCAGTTTCGGACAGTCCTACGAGCAGTACTTC.

This clonotype was observed a handful of times. The V and J genes are TRBV9 and TRBJ1-2; tentatively, D is TRBD1 (5 bases). V was clipped by 4 bases and J by 6 bases, with 19 bases between them. CDR1 is SGDLS and CDR2 is YYNGEE in the germline V gene. The CDR3 spans 15 residues. The CDR3 reads CASSSRQPRRDGYTF. Written as DNA, the CDR3 is TGTGCCAGCAGCTCACGACAGCCCAGACGGGATGGCTACACCTTC.

The chain couples TRBV12-3 or TRBV12-4 to TRBJ1-2; TRBD1 agrees at 8 bases. J gave up 6 bases and V 5 bases, and 11 bases lay outside the gene matches. The CDR3 runs to 15 residues. For the CDR3, the DNA is TGTGCCAGCAGTATACAAAAACAGGGGGATGATGGCTACACCTTC. Protein sequence: CASSIQKQGDDGYTF.

The V gene is TRBV25-1, the J gene TRBJ1-2, with 7 bases identical to TRBD1. V lost 4 bases to trimming and J lost 0 bases; unmatched junction nucleotides: 2. The V gene's germline CDR1 is MGHDK and CDR2 SYGVNS. The length of the CDR3 is 14 residues. CDR3 loop: CASSVGQANYGYTF. The CDR3 DNA reads TGTGCCAGCAGTGTTGGACAGGCTAACTATGGCTACACCTTC.

In its sample, this clonotype was seen a few times. V usage is TRBV4-1 and J usage is TRBJ1-4; D call uncertain. The germline V gene encodes CDR1 MGHRA and CDR2 YSYEKL. This CDR3 has 13 residues. Trimming took 7 bases from V and 5 from J, leaving 11 bases between them. The CDR3 nucleotides read TGCGCCAGCACGACCGTTGGAAATGAAAAACTGTTTTTT. Encoded protein: CASTTVGNEKLFF.

CDR3 residues: CATSDFRQGSGEQFF. DNA of the CDR3: TGTGCCACCAGTGATTTTCGACAGGGATCAGGTGAGCAGTTCTTC. This chain joins TRBV24-1 and TRBJ2-1; 7 bases agree with TRBD1. The CDR3 spans 15 residues. Germline CDR1 is KGHDR and CDR2 is SFDVKD. J was trimmed by 9 bases and V by 1 base; bases with no gene match: 8.

The chain is built from TRBV27 and TRBJ2-6; 8 bases line up with TRBD1. Germline-derived CDR1 and CDR2 are MNHEY and SMNVEV (reference sequence). The CDR3 is made up of 17 amino acids. The V segment lost 4 bases and the J segment 4 bases; nucleotides outside the gene matches: 9. This CDR3 reads CASSSDRGFSGANVLTF. In nucleotides, the CDR3 is TGTGCCAGCAGTTCTGACAGGGGATTCTCCGGGGCCAACGTCCTGACTTTC. The whole variable domain, filled in from reference TRBV27 and TRBJ2-6, reads EAQVTQNPRYLITVTGKKLTVTCSQNMNHEYMSWYRQDPGLGLRQIYYSMNVEVTDKGDVPEGYKVSRKEKRNFPLILESPSPNQTSLYFCASSSDRGFSGANVLTFGAGSRLTVL.

V is TRBV27 and J is TRBJ2-2; 13 nucleotides match TRBD2. The CDR3 runs to 16 residues. Germline V CDR1 and CDR2: MNHEY, SMNVEV (reference sequence). With 4 bases clipped from V and 6 bases from J, the junction kept 5 bases outside the gene matches. The CDR3 spells CASSWRLAGGAGELFF. CDR3 in DNA: TGTGCCAGCAGTTGGAGACTAGCGGGAGGTGCCGGGGAGCTGTTTTTT.

There are a few counts of this clonotype. This chain connects TRBV12-3 or TRBV12-4 to TRBJ1-1, with D possibly matching TRBD1 (5 bases). The CDR3 is made up of 15 amino acids. Trimming pared 5 bases from V and 2 bases from J, leaving 15 bases between. The CDR3 reads CASSPPTDLNTEAFF. Written as DNA, the CDR3 is TGTGCCAGCAGTCCCCCGACAGACCTAAACACTGAAGCTTTCTTT.

This clonotype was observed a handful of times. The J gene is TRBJ1-1, the V gene TRBV28; 7 nucleotides agree with TRBD1. V lost 7 bases and J lost 1; bases outside the gene matches: 9. The CDR3 is made up of 15 amino acids. Per the germline V gene, CDR1 is MDHEN and CDR2 is SYDVKM. The CDR3 spells CASITSGTANTEAFF. CDR3 coding DNA: TGTGCCAGCATCACTTCCGGGACAGCGAACACTGAAGCTTTCTTT.

The chain couples TRBV28 to TRBJ2-5, with 11 bases that match TRBD1. V trimming: 2 bases; J trimming: 3 bases; junction bases outside the gene matches: 11. The CDR3 has 18 amino acids. Germline CDR1 MDHEN, CDR2 SYDVKM. The CDR3 loop is CASSLRLLGQGVEETQYF. The CDR3 DNA reads as TGTGCCAGCAGTTTACGTTTATTGGGACAGGGGGTAGAAGAGACCCAGTACTTC.

The V call is TRBV29-1, the J call TRBJ2-6; 10 bases line up with TRBD1. After removal of 6 bases from V and 5 bases from J, the junction contained 16 bases not matched to a gene. This CDR3 has 18 residues. Germline CDR1 reads SQVTM; CDR2 reads ANQGSEA. For the CDR3, the DNA is TGCAGCGTAGCAGAAATACCCATGACAGGGGGCAGGGCCAACGTCCTGACTTTC. It encodes CSVAEIPMTGGRANVLTF.

This clonotype was picked up one time. This chain uses TRBV27 with TRBJ2-3; D remains ambiguous. In germline, CDR1 is MNHEY, CDR2 SMNVEV (reference sequence). This CDR3 has 15 residues. V dropped 1 base and J dropped 1 base, with 9 bases sitting between them. The CDR3 reads CASSLYQSGTDTQYF. The CDR3 DNA follows: TGTGCCAGCAGTTTATACCAATCTGGCACAGATACGCAGTATTTT.

This clonotype turned up a few times. The V call is TRBV12-3 or TRBV12-4, the J call TRBJ2-3, with a possible D match to TRBD2 (5 bases). This CDR3 comprises 13 residues. V gave up 4 bases and J gave up 2 bases, with 7 bases separating them. This CDR3 is CASSSGLTDTQYF. The CDR3 DNA reads as TGTGCCAGCAGTTCCGGACTCACAGATACGCAGTATTTT.

This chain connects TRBV7-6 to TRBJ1-5; 9 bases are shared with TRBD1. Germline CDR1 reads SGHVS; CDR2 reads FNYEAQ. The V segment lost 4 bases and the J segment 1 base; nucleotides outside the gene matches: 5. There are 16 residues in the CDR3. The CDR3 DNA is TGTGCCAGCAGCTCCAACAGGGGGCCGAGCAATCAGCCCCAGCATTTT. This codes for CASSSNRGPSNQPQHF.